Following are 27 T cell receptor beta chains from one sample sequenced in a study of early T cells in non-severe SARS-CoV-2 infection. From the 5' RACE reads, TCRdb called clonotypes with MiXCR, one entry per CDR3 protein. The sample holds about 80,000 distinct CDR3 sequences, over 9.5% seen once. Sequenced input: whole blood. These receptors were obtained from an adult who was a healthcare worker with PCR-confirmed SARS-CoV-2 infection or an uninfected control (not recorded which).

The table lists this clonotype with a few counts. V and J are TRBV20-1 and TRBJ2-1; no reliable D call. Germline-derived CDR1 and CDR2 are DFQATT and SNEGSKA (reference sequence). The V gene lost 1 base and the J gene lost 0 bases, with 13 bases spanning the gap. The CDR3 consists of 16 residues. CDR3 loop: CSARVHSISSYNEQFF. In DNA, the CDR3 is TGCAGTGCTAGAGTCCACTCGATCAGCTCCTACAATGAGCAGTTCTTC.

This clonotype qualifies as medium-sized. The J gene is TRBJ2-5, the V gene TRBV6-5; the match to TRBD1 covers 12 bases. The ends lost 6 bases at V and 6 bases at J; junction bases unmatched: 11. This CDR3 region has 16 residues. Germline loops: CDR1 MNHEY, CDR2 SVGAGI. The CDR3 nucleotides are TGTGCCAGCAGCCCCACCCCGGGACAGGGGGCGAAGACCCAGTACTTC. It translates to CASSPTPGQGAKTQYF.

This clonotype was seen a single time. This could be a read error, since a much larger clone is one nucleotide away. Without the conserved terminal phenylalanine or tryptophan, this CDR3 likely stems from a read error. CDR3 sequence reads: CASSSLAGHSSYEQYS. CDR3 coding DNA: TGTGCCAGCAGCTCACTAGCGGGGCATAGCTCCTACGAGCAGTACTCC. The rearrangement links TRBV27 to TRBJ2-7; 10 bases agree with TRBD2. Germline-derived CDR1 and CDR2 are MNHEY and SMNVEV (reference sequence). This CDR3 has 16 residues. With V trimmed by 6 bases and J by 0 bases, 8 bases remained unmatched.

V usage is TRBV7-9 and J usage is TRBJ2-1, with TRBD1 matching 10 bases. The V gene's germline CDR1 is SEHNR and CDR2 FQNEAQ (reference sequence). The J segment lost 6 bases and the V segment lost 7 bases, leaving 9 bases of the junction unmatched. The CDR3 has 15 residues. The CDR3 reads CASTLGDRGGNEQFF. In nucleotides, the CDR3 is TGTGCCAGCACTCTAGGGGACAGGGGCGGCAATGAGCAGTTCTTC.

This chain joins TRBV28 and TRBJ2-6; TRBD1 agrees at 8 bases. The CDR3 totals 15 residues. Losses at the gene ends were 7 bases for V and 4 bases for J; bases not matched to a gene: 6. Germline loops: CDR1 MDHEN, CDR2 SYDVKM. CDR3 in amino acids: CASTGGGAGANVLTF. Written as DNA, the CDR3 is TGTGCCAGCACAGGGGGCGGTGCGGGGGCCAACGTCCTGACTTTC. Using reference TRBV28 and TRBJ2-6 for the parts outside the CDR3, the full variable domain is DVKVTQSSRYLVKRTGEKVFLECVQDMDHENMFWYRQDPGLGLRLIYFSYDVKMKEKGDIPEGYSVSREKKERFSLILESASTNQTSMYLCASTGGGAGANVLTFGAGSRLTVL.

There are many counts of this clonotype. CDR3 nucleotides: TGTGCCAGCAGATCCCAGGACCAAGAGACCCAGTACTTC. Protein sequence: CASRSQDQETQYF. The V and J genes are TRBV12-3 or TRBV12-4 and TRBJ2-5; no definite D call. Trimming stripped 6 bases from V and 0 bases from J, with 8 bases between. The CDR3 loop spans 13 amino acids.

The rearrangement uses TRBV2 and TRBJ1-2; no firm D call. V dropped 2 bases and J dropped 4 bases, with 5 bases sitting between them. The CDR3 sequence is 12 residues long. Germline CDR1 reads SNHLY; CDR2 reads FYNNEI. The CDR3 here is CASSESTYGYTF. The CDR3 DNA is TGTGCCAGCAGTGAATCGACCTATGGCTACACCTTC.

The chain carries TRBV23-1 and TRBJ2-7; no firm D call. TRBV23-1 is flagged as an ORF with uncertain function. The CDR3 length is 13 residues. Trimming cost V 10 bases and J 3 bases, with 16 bases left between them. The CDR3 bases are TGCGCCAATATACAGTTTCTCTGCTACGAGCAGTACTTC. Translated, it gives CANIQFLCYEQYF.

This clonotype has just a few counts. The V gene is TRBV6-1, the J gene TRBJ2-1, with TRBD2 matching 13 bases. The CDR3 runs to 15 residues. Trimming removed 4 bases from V and 9 bases from J; junction bases left unmatched: 6. Per germline, CDR1 MNHNS and CDR2 SASEGT. This CDR3 reads CASSVTSGRVSEQFF. CDR3 nucleotide sequence: TGTGCCAGCAGTGTTACTAGCGGGAGGGTAAGTGAGCAGTTCTTC.

This clonotype occurred many times. The CDR3 region is CASSLSPGTGELFF. The CDR3, as DNA: TGTGCCAGCAGTTTATCCCCGGGGACCGGGGAGCTGTTTTTT. V is TRBV27 and J is TRBJ2-2; D perhaps matches TRBD2 (5 bases). CDR3 length: 14 residues. V lost 0 bases, J lost 5 bases, and 7 bases lay in between. Germline loops: CDR1 MNHEY, CDR2 SMNVEV (reference sequence).

The count of this clonotype is one. The chain combines TRBV25-1 with TRBJ2-7, with 7 positions matching TRBD1. The CDR3 totals 15 residues. CDR1 MGHDK and CDR2 SYGVNS come from the germline V gene. V lost 0 bases to trimming and J lost 6 bases; unmatched junction nucleotides: 8. The CDR3 DNA sequence: TGTGCCAGCAGTGAATATCTCGGGACAGCGGTCGAGCAGTACTTC. The encoded protein is CASSEYLGTAVEQYF.

The genes are TRBV20-1 and TRBJ2-4, with 13 bases matching TRBD2. The CDR3 has 11 amino acids. J lost 16 bases, V lost 6 bases, and 6 bases had no gene match. Germline lookup yields CDR1 DFQATT and CDR2 SNEGSKA (reference sequence). CDR3 bases: TGCAGTGCGTCCGGGACTAGCGGGGCTTACTTC. Protein: CSASGTSGAYF.

The V call is TRBV27, the J call TRBJ2-7; the match to TRBD2 covers 8 bases. Germline loops: CDR1 MNHEY, CDR2 SMNVEV (reference sequence). The CDR3 length is 15 residues. The trim removed 5 bases at V and 2 bases at J, leaving 8 bases unmatched. CDR3 residues: CASSRSGARPYEQYF. The CDR3, as DNA: TGTGCCAGCAGTCGTAGCGGGGCCAGACCCTACGAGCAGTACTTC.

The V gene is TRBV6-1, the J gene TRBJ2-1, with 12 bases fitting TRBD2. The germline CDR1 and CDR2 sequences are MNHNS and SASEGT. V trimming: 6 bases; J trimming: 3 bases; junction bases outside the gene matches: 3. The CDR3 is made up of 15 amino acids. CDR3 residues: CASSGLAGNYNEQFF. In DNA form, the CDR3 reads TGTGCCAGCAGCGGACTAGCGGGAAACTACAATGAGCAGTTCTTC.

This clonotype was observed at least ten times. The genes are TRBV15 and TRBJ2-1; tentative D call: TRBD2 (6 bases). This CDR3 region has 14 residues. Germline CDR1 is LNHNV and CDR2 is YYDKDF (reference sequence). Trimming removed 1 base at V and 6 bases at J, with 10 bases between. Here the CDR3 reads CATSRAKGGNEQFF. The DNA for the CDR3 is TGTGCCACCAGCAGAGCAAAGGGAGGCAATGAGCAGTTCTTC.

This clonotype showed up many times. This sequence joins TRBV7-9 and TRBJ2-3; D gene unclear. The CDR3 extends over 16 amino acids. Per the germline V gene, CDR1 is SEHNR and CDR2 is FQNEAQ (reference sequence). V lost 1 base and J 2 bases, leaving 13 bases between the germline ends. The DNA for the CDR3 is TGTGCCAGCAGCTTAGGACTCCAGCACTTCACAGATACGCAGTATTTT. Translated, it gives CASSLGLQHFTDTQYF.

This clonotype came up many times. The rearrangement links TRBV12-3 or TRBV12-4 to TRBJ2-3; D is ambiguous. V shed 3 bases and J shed 3 bases, with 7 bases lying between them. There are 13 residues in the CDR3. The CDR3, as DNA: TGTGCCAGCAGTTTCCAAGGGACAGATACGCAGTATTTT. As protein: CASSFQGTDTQYF.

V and J are TRBV30 and TRBJ1-1; D remains ambiguous. CDR1 is GTSNPN, CDR2 SVGIG, per germline (reference sequence). The V gene lost 8 bases and the J gene lost 4 bases, with 20 bases spanning the gap. The CDR3 consists of 14 residues. The chain's CDR3 is CAGIRNGRSTEAFF. The CDR3, as DNA: TGTGCCGGGATTAGGAACGGCCGAAGCACTGAAGCTTTCTTT.

This clonotype showed up just a few times. This chain joins TRBV24-1 and TRBJ2-2; no reliable D call. CDR1 and CDR2 from the germline V gene are KGHDR and SFDVKD. Trimming took off 5 bases at V and 0 bases at J, with 6 bases between the two ends. This CDR3 region has 14 residues. Here the CDR3 reads CATSGAANTGELFF. CDR3 coding DNA: TGTGCCACCAGTGGGGCGGCGAACACCGGGGAGCTGTTTTTT.

This clonotype was recorded many times. V and J are TRBV14 and TRBJ2-1, with TRBD2 identical over 12 bases. The CDR3 length is 15 residues. Losses at the gene ends were 4 bases for V and 6 bases for J; bases not matched to a gene: 4. Germline assignment: CDR1 SGHDN and CDR2 FVKESK. CDR3 region: CASSPLAGGPNEQFF. In DNA form, the CDR3 reads TGTGCCAGCAGCCCCCTAGCGGGAGGGCCCAATGAGCAGTTCTTC.

The rearrangement uses TRBV9 and TRBJ2-7; D not certain. V shed 1 base and J shed 3 bases, with 11 bases lying between them. The CDR3 consists of 14 residues. Germline-derived CDR1 and CDR2 are SGDLS and YYNGEE. CDR3 in DNA: TGTGCCAGCAGCGTATCGAATTGGGACTACGAGCAGTACTTC. It translates to CASSVSNWDYEQYF.

The chain carries TRBV5-4 and TRBJ2-2, with 10 nucleotides matching TRBD2. Trimming took 2 bases from V and 2 from J; bases not matched to a gene: 3. The CDR3 totals 16 residues. Looked up from germline, CDR1 is SGHNT and CDR2 is YYREEE (reference sequence). In DNA form, the CDR3 reads TGTGCCAGCAGCTTTAGGACTAGCGGTAACACCGGGGAGCTGTTTTTT. Translating gives CASSFRTSGNTGELFF.

A few counts support this clonotype. The rearrangement uses TRBV18 and TRBJ2-6, with a possible D match to TRBD1 (6 bases). V was trimmed by 3 bases and J by 1 base, leaving 16 bases between them. Germline V lookup: CDR1 KGHSH, CDR2 LQKENI. The CDR3 runs 18 residues. The CDR3 DNA sequence: TGTGCCAGCTCACCTGACAGGCTCTCGGTATCTGGGGCCAACGTCCTGACTTTC. This encodes CASSPDRLSVSGANVLTF.

This clonotype showed up just a few times. V is TRBV7-2 and J is TRBJ2-7; 8 nucleotides line up with TRBD2. CDR3 size: 15 residues. CDR1 is SGHTA, CDR2 FQGNSA, per germline. V was clipped by 1 base and J by 2 bases; unmatched bases: 4. The CDR3 is CASSLGGGRPYEQYF. CDR3 coding DNA: TGTGCCAGCAGCTTAGGGGGCGGGAGGCCCTACGAGCAGTACTTC.

In its sample, this clonotype was seen many times. The rearrangement uses TRBV6-1 and TRBJ2-3; possible D gene TRBD1, 6 bases. The V gene lost 6 bases and the J gene lost 8 bases, with 15 bases spanning the gap. Germline V gene data show CDR1 as MNHNS and CDR2 as SASEGT. The CDR3 spans 13 residues. Here the CDR3 reads CASSGTGSSTQYF. The CDR3 DNA reads as TGTGCCAGCAGCGGTACAGGGTCAAGTACGCAGTATTTT.

V is TRBV18 and J is TRBJ1-2; 7 bases agree with TRBD1. The junction had 7 bases not matched to a gene; V was cut back by 3 bases and J by 3 bases. Germline V CDR1 and CDR2: KGHSH, LQKENI. The CDR3 is 15 residues long. The CDR3 loop is CASSPMTGTDYGYTF. The CDR3 coding sequence is TGTGCCAGCTCACCTATGACCGGGACAGACTATGGCTACACCTTC.

The table lists this clonotype with many counts. The chain joins TRBV15 to TRBJ2-1, with D unclear. The length of the CDR3 is 15 residues. CDR1 and CDR2 (germline): LNHNV, YYDKDF (reference sequence). V was clipped by 0 bases and J by 5 bases, with 11 bases between them. The CDR3 nucleotides are TGTGCCACCAGCAGAGACAAGGGTAGGCACAATGAGCAGTTCTTC. It translates to CATSRDKGRHNEQFF.